This is a list of T cell receptor beta chains from one sample in a study of blood T cell repertoires in COVID-19. Using immunoSEQ multiplex PCR, the repertoire was profiled, and TCRdb retains in-frame clones only, with some absent. Of roughly 340,000 clones in the sample, 85% to 90% were seen once. Input material: PBMCs or T cells enriched from blood (not recorded which). Receptors were obtained from a man between 18 and 35 years old who had recovered from COVID-19. CDR3s leave out the opening cysteine and the closing phenylalanine or tryptophan. Size tells how often a clone was seen (once, few, many) or the class of an expanded clone, and some rows leave it out.

clone_size v_call cdr3_aa
. TRBV18 ASSLLEEQY
. TRBV12-3/TRBV12-4 ASSRLSGNTIY
few TRBV6-1 ASSEGSGGQDTQY
. TRBV6-5 ASSPTVLNGYT
. TRBV7-9 ASTRQGLTEAF
. TRBV7-6 ASSLRQGAGGELF
. TRBV7-9 ASSLEWLVSTGELF
. TRBV19 ASSPWATSGQETQY
. TRBV6-5 ASSYSSLAGTYEQY
. TRBV25-1 ASSEGRTNSPLH
. TRBV11-2 ASSPLQGSYNEQF